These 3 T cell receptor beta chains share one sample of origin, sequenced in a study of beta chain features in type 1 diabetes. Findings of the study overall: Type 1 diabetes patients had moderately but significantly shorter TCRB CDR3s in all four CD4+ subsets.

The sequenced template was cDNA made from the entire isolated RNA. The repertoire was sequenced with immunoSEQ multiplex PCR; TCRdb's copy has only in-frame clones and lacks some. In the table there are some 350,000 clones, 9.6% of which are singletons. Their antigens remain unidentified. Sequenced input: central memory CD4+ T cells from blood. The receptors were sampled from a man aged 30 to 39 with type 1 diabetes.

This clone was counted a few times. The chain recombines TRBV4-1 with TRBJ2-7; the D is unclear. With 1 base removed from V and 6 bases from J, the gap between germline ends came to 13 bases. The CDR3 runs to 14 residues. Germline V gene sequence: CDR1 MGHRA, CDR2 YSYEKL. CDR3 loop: CASSQGWSGGEQYF. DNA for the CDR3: TGCGCCAGCAGCCAAGGGTGGTCAGGCGGCGAGCAGTACTTC.

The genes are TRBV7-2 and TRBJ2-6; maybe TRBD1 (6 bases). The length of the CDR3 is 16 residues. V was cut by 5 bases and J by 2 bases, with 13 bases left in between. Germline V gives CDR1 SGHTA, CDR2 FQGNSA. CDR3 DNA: TGTGCCAGCAGCCTAAACTACAGGGCTGGGGCCAACGTCCTGACTTTC. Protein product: CASSLNYRAGANVLTF.

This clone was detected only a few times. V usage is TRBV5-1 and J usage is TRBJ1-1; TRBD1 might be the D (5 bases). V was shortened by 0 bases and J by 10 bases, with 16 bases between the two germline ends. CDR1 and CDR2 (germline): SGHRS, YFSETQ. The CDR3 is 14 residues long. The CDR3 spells CASSLVLGDTAAFF. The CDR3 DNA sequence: TGCGCCAGCAGCTTGGTTTTGGGGGATACGGCAGCTTTCTTT.